This T cell receptor (beta chain) was documented in a study of blood T cell repertoires in COVID-19. Across the study: Italy, Spain and the United States were the sources of the convalescent and acute COVID-19 samples.

Authors' data handling: Amplified reference gene primers provided the basis for estimating nucleated cell counts. Generated by immunoSEQ multiplex PCR, the TCRdb table keeps only in-frame clones and is missing some. V and J calls and clone size come straight from that table; D and trimming were deduced from the DNA. The repertoire includes hundreds of thousands of clones, just over 85% of them detected once, and about 4% sits in the top ten. Germline-derived CDR1 and CDR2 are LNHDA and SQIVND (reference sequence). The CDR3 runs 15 residues. The V end lost 6 bases, the J end lost 0 bases, and 14 bases lay between the germline ends.

The sequenced sample was PBMCs or T cells enriched from blood (not recorded which). The chain combines TRBV19 with TRBJ1-1; D remains ambiguous. This clonotype originated in a man aged 30-40 years who had recovered from COVID-19. The CDR3 DNA follows: TGTGCCAGTAGCAACAGATTTCTTATGAACACTGAAGCTTTCTTT. This translates into CASSNRFLMNTEAFF.